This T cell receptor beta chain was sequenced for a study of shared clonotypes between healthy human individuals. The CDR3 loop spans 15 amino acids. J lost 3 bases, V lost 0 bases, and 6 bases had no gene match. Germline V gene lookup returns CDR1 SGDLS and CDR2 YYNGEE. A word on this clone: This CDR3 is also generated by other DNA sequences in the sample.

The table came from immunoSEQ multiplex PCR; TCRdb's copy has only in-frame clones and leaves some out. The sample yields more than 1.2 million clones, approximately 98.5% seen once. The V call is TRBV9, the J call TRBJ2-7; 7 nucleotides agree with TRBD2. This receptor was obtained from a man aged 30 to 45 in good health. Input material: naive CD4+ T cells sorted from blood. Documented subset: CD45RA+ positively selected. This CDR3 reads CASSVAWGGDYEQYF. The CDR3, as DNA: TGTGCCAGCAGCGTAGCTTGGGGGGGAGACTACGAGCAGTACTTC.